This record concerns one TCR beta chain sequence. The antigen remains unidentified. Assay used: immunoSEQ multiplex PCR; TCRdb lists only in-frame clones, some missing. This sample has tens of thousands of clones, with about 91% found just once. This sample is part of a study of resident and recirculating memory T cells in vitiligo. Across the study: Samples were epidermis from two lesional and two nonlesional sites, plus PBMCs. Findings and caveats of the study: Clonality differed among vitiligo lesions, with no unique dominant clone.

Patients had to be free of confetti depigmentation, indicating active vitiligo. Germline CDR1 is LNHDA and CDR2 is SQIVND (reference sequence). V was clipped by 8 bases and J by 2 bases, with 4 bases between them. This CDR3 contains 10 residues. The TCR sequence derives from a male donor with vitiligo. The chain uses TRBV19 and TRBJ2-7; D is undetermined. The specimen was blood. The CDR3: CASLTYEQYF. Here the CDR3 DNA reads TGTGCCAGTTTAACCTACGAGCAGTACTTC. The full variable domain, with the rest looked up from reference TRBV19 and TRBJ2-7, is DGGITQSPKYLFRKEGQNVTLSCEQNLNHDAMYWYRQDPGQGLRLIYYSQIVNDFQKGDIAEGYSVSREKKESFPLTVTSAQKNPTAFYLCASLTYEQYFGPGTRLTVT.